Listed below are T cell receptor beta chains from one sample, sequenced in a study of cytomegalovirus exposure and HLA in healthy donors. This table comes from immunoSEQ multiplex PCR, and its TCRdb copy is limited to in-frame clones, with some not included. The top ten hold about 4% of the sample, which has about 300,000 clones, 80% to 90% seen once. The sample consisted of PBMCs. Receptors were obtained from a middle-aged man in good health and CMV-seropositive. The CDR3 runs from the conserved cysteine through the conserved F or W. The D gene is left open where the match is weak. The size entry is marked missing in some rows and otherwise reads once, few, many or a size class.

D	J	V	size	DNA	CDR3
TRBD1	TRBJ1-5	TRBV28	.	TGTGCCAGCACCTTTTCGACAACAGGGGGCACTAGCAATCAGCCCCAGCATTTT	CASTFSTTGGTSNQPQHF
.	TRBJ1-1	TRBV5-6	.	TGTGCCAGCACCCACCAGGGCAAGAACACTGAAGCTTTCTTT	CASTHQGKNTEAFF
.	TRBJ2-1	TRBV9	.	TGTGCCAGCAGCGTAGGTGGGCGGGATGAGCAGTTCTTC	CASSVGGRDEQFF
.	TRBJ1-1	TRBV19	.	TGTGCCAGTAGCTCCACTAGGGTAGGGTACACTGAAGCTTTCTTT	CASSSTRVGYTEAFF
TRBD2	TRBJ2-1	TRBV2	.	TGTGCCAGCACACTAGCGGCCCACTACAATGAGCAGTTCTTC	CASTLAAHYNEQFF
.	TRBJ2-7	TRBV5-1	.	TGCGCCAGCAGCTTGGTAGGGGACTCCTACGAGCAGTACTTC	CASSLVGDSYEQYF
TRBD1	TRBJ1-2	TRBV6-6	.	TGTGCCAGCAGTCAGGGACAGGGGCGGAACTATGGCTACACCTTC	CASSQGQGRNYGYTF
.	TRBJ1-2	TRBV6-1	.	TGTGCCAGCAGTGAAGCGGTCAGGGTCGGAGGCTACACCTTC	CASSEAVRVGGYTF
.	TRBJ1-2	TRBV28	.	TGTGCCAGCAGCTATCTTTCCCTGGGGGGAAATAACTATGGCTACACCTTC	CASSYLSLGGNNYGYTF
.	TRBJ2-7	TRBV2	.	TGTGCCAGCAGTGAGTCCACCTACGAGCAGTACTTC	CASSESTYEQYF
TRBD2	TRBJ2-3	TRBV27	.	TGTGCCAGCAGTACACCGGGACTAGCGGGAGTAGGAGATACGCAGTATTTT	CASSTPGLAGVGDTQYF
TRBD2	TRBJ2-3	TRBV7-2	.	TGTGCCAGCTCCCCTAGCGGGACCCGCACAGATACGCAGTATTTT	CASSPSGTRTDTQYF
.	TRBJ1-1	TRBV28	.	TGTGCCAGCAGTCCCCCCGGGGGTTTGGGGGGCACTGAAGCTTTCTTT	CASSPPGGLGGTEAFF
.	TRBJ2-5	TRBV7-9	.	TGTGCCAGCAGCCCCCCGGGGGCGGGAGTAGAGACCCAGTACTTC	CASSPPGAGVETQYF
TRBD2	TRBJ2-7	TRBV29-1	.	TGCAGCGTTGTAAGCGGGAGATCCTACGAGCAGTACTTC	CSVVSGRSYEQYF
.	TRBJ2-3	TRBV2	few	TGTGCCAGCAGTGGGACTTTCACAGATACGCAGTATTTT	CASSGTFTDTQYF
.	TRBJ2-7	TRBV5-5	once	TGTGCCAGCAGCTTGGATCCGGTGAGGGACTCCTACGAGCAGTACTTC	CASSLDPVRDSYEQYF
TRBD1	TRBJ2-5	TRBV10-3	.	TGTGCCATCAGTGGCCGGCAGGGGGAAGAGACCCAGTACTTC	CAISGRQGEETQYF
.	TRBJ2-2	TRBV1	.	TGCACCAGCAGCCAAGGTTTAAACACCGGGGAGCTGTTTTTT	CTSSQGLNTGELFF
TRBD1	TRBJ1-2	TRBV5-4	.	TGTGCCAGCAGCCTATCGACAGGGAATAATGGCTACACCTTC	CASSLSTGNNGYTF
.	TRBJ1-1	TRBV19	.	TGTGCCAGTAGTATGGTATGGAGTACCGAGGTGAACACTGAAGCTTTCTTT	CASSMVWSTEVNTEAFF
.	TRBJ1-5	TRBV2	.	TGTGCCAGCAGTGACAGGGGCGGAAATAGCAATCAGCCCCAGCATTTT	CASSDRGGNSNQPQHF
.	TRBJ1-1	TRBV19	.	TGTGCCAGTAGTAAACCCCCAGGGGTCTTGTGGACTGAAGCTTTCTTT	CASSKPPGVLWTEAFF
.	TRBJ2-3	TRBV7-3	.	TGTGCCAGCAGGTTAGGCCTAGTTAGCACAGATACGCAGTATTTT	CASRLGLVSTDTQYF
.	TRBJ2-5	TRBV29-1	.	TGCAGCGTTGAAGCCGGAGCGGGGACCCAGTACTTC	CSVEAGAGTQYF
.	TRBJ1-2	TRBV7-2	.	TGTGCCAGCAGCTTAACAAGTGCGGGGGCATTCGGTGGCTACACCTTC	CASSLTSAGAFGGYTF
TRBD1	TRBJ1-5	TRBV2	.	TGTGCCAGCAGGGGGGACAGCCATAGCAATCAGCCCCAGCATTTT	CASRGDSHSNQPQHF
.	TRBJ2-7	TRBV9	few	TGTGCCAGCAGCGTAGCCCAGGACTACGAGCAGTACTTC	CASSVAQDYEQYF
TRBD1	TRBJ1-1	TRBV4-2	once	TGTGCCAGCAGCTTTACAGGGGGCGACACTGAAGCTTTCTTT	CASSFTGGDTEAFF
TRBD1	TRBJ2-5	TRBV5-1	.	TGCGCCAGCAGCTTGTCCAGGGGGCACCAAGAGACCCAGTACTTC	CASSLSRGHQETQYF
TRBD1	TRBJ2-2	TRBV11-2	.	TGTGCCAGCAGCTTAAGGACAGGGTACACCGGGGAGCTGTTTTTT	CASSLRTGYTGELFF
.	TRBJ2-7	TRBV5-1	once	TGCGCCAGCAGCTTGGATTCGGACACCTACGAGCAGTACTTC	CASSLDSDTYEQYF
TRBD2	TRBJ2-1	TRBV5-1	.	TGCGCCAGCAGCTTGGGGCTAGCGGGAGATGGGTACAATGAGCAGTTCTTC	CASSLGLAGDGYNEQFF
TRBD1	TRBJ2-5	TRBV5-1	.	TGCGCCAGCAGCCCGGGACAGACCCAAGAGACCCAGTACTTC	CASSPGQTQETQYF
.	TRBJ1-1	TRBV9	.	TGTGCCAGCAGCGTAGACTACTCGAACACTGAAGCTTTCTTT	CASSVDYSNTEAFF
.	TRBJ1-2	TRBV5-1	.	TGCGCCAGCAGCTTGGAAGGGGCCGGCTATGGCTACACCTTC	CASSLEGAGYGYTF
.	TRBJ2-1	TRBV5-6	.	TGTGCCAGCAGCTTGGGAACCTCACAATACAATGAGCAGTTCTTC	CASSLGTSQYNEQFF
.	TRBJ1-5	TRBV7-3	few	TGTGCCAGCAGCTTAAGGCGGGGTCAGCCCCAGCATTTT	CASSLRRGQPQHF
.	TRBJ1-3	TRBV29-1	.	TGCAGCGTTGAAGGGGGGGTCTCCTCTGGAAACACCATATATTTT	CSVEGGVSSGNTIYF
TRBD2	TRBJ2-7	TRBV27	.	TGTGCCAGCAGTCCTCGGGGGGGGCGCTTATTGTACGAGCAGTACTTC	CASSPRGGRLLYEQYF
TRBD2	TRBJ2-7	TRBV2	.	TGTGCCAGCAGTGAATTAGGGACTATCTACGAGCAGTACTTC	CASSELGTIYEQYF
TRBD2	TRBJ2-5	TRBV7-9	.	TGTGCCAGCAGGAATCGACCGGGACTAGCGGGACAAGAGACCCAGTACTTC	CASRNRPGLAGQETQYF